The TCR beta chain described here comes from a study of T cell responses to AZD1222 COVID-19 vaccine. Study outcomes and limitations: Females made up more of the donors, who were largely white British, and clonal diversity may have come out too low.

The junction had 7 bases not matched to a gene; V was cut back by 2 bases and J by 4 bases. The length of the CDR3 is 16 residues. Per the germline V gene, CDR1 is MNHEY and CDR2 is SVGAGI. Concerning this clone: Antigen: not known.

TCRdb's table, derived via immunoSEQ multiplex PCR, lists solely in-frame clones and lacks some. The repertoire holds roughly 70,000 clones, 83% seen once, with about 6% in the top ten. This receptor was identified in an adult who received the AZD1222 COVID-19 vaccine. The specimen comprised peripheral blood, sampled 28 days after the second AZD1222 dose. The V and J genes are TRBV6-5 and TRBJ2-7; 11 bases align to TRBD2. CDR3 sequence reads: CASSYRRASGGYEQYF. In DNA, the CDR3 is TGTGCCAGCAGTTACAGGAGAGCTAGCGGGGGGTACGAGCAGTACTTC.